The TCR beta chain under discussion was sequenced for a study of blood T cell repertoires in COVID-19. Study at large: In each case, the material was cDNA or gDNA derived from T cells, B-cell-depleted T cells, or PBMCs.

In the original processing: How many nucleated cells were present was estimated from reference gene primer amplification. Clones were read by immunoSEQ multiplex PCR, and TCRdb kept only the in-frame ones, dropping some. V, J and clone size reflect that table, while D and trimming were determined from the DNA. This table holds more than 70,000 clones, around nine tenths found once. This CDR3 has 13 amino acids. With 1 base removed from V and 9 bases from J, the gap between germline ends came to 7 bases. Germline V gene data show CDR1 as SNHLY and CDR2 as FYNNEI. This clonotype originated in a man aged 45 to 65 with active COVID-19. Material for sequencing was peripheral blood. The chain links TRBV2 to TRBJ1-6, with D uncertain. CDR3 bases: TGTGCCAGCAGTGAAGTCCCGGGTTCACCCCTCCACTTT. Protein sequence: CASSEVPGSPLHF.